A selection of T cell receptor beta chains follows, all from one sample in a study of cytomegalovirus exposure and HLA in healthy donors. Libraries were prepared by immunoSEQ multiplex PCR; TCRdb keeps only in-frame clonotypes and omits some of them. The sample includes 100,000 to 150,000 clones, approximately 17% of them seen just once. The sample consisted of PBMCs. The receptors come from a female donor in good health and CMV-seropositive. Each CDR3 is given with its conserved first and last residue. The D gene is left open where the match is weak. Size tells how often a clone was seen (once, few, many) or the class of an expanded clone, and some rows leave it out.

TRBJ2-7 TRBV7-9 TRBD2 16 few CASSDEAGGPSREQYF TGTGCCAGCAGCGACGAAGCGGGAGGGCCTAGTCGGGAGCAGTACTTC
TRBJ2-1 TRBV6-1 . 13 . CASSIYPGNEQFF TGTGCCAGCAGCATCTATCCAGGGAATGAGCAGTTCTTC
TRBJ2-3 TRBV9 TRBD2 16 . CASGPVSGGSTDTQYF TGTGCCAGCGGCCCCGTTAGCGGGGGTTCCACAGATACGCAGTATTTT
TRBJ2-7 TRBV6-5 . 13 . CASSPMSMYEQYF TGTGCCAGCAGCCCCATGAGTATGTACGAGCAGTACTTC
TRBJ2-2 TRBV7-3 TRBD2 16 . CASSLSLAGGSGELFF TGTGCCAGCAGCTTGTCACTAGCGGGAGGGTCCGGGGAGCTGTTTTTT
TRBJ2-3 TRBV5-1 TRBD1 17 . CASSAGTGGSFTDTQYF TGCGCCAGCAGCGCCGGGACAGGGGGCTCCTTCACAGATACGCAGTATTTT
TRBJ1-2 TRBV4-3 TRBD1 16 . CASSQQTGGNSYGYTF TGCGCCAGCAGCCAGCAGACAGGGGGAAATTCCTATGGCTACACCTTC
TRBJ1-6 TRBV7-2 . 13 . CASRRVINSPLHF TGTGCCAGCCGTCGGGTCATCAATTCACCCCTCCACTTT
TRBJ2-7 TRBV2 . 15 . CASVPADGSSYEQYF TGTGCCAGCGTCCCCGCTGATGGGAGCTCCTACGAGCAGTACTTC
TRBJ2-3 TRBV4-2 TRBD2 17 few CASSQSSGGAGTDTQYF TGTGCCAGCAGCCAAAGTAGCGGGGGGGCAGGCACAGATACGCAGTATTTT
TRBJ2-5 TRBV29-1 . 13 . CSVEPGPGETQYF TGCAGCGTTGAACCAGGGCCCGGTGAGACCCAGTACTTC
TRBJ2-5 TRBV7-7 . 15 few CASSLGTSSQETQYF TGTGCTAGCAGCTTAGGCACTAGCAGCCAAGAGACCCAGTACTTC
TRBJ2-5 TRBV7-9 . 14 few CASSLVVGAETQYF TGTGCCAGCAGCTTAGTTGTAGGGGCAGAGACCCAGTACTTC
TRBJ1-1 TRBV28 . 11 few CASSTGNEAFF TGTGCCAGCAGTACAGGTAACGAAGCTTTCTTT
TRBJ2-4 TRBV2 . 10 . CASSEGQPHF TGTGCCAGCAGTGAAGGACAGCCCCACTTC
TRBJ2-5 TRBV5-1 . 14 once CASSLGQRKETQYF TGCGCCAGCAGCTTGGGACAGCGAAAAGAGACCCAGTACTTC
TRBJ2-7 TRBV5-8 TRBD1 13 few CASSLVGAGGQYF TGTGCCAGCAGCTTGGTAGGCGCAGGGGGACAGTACTTC
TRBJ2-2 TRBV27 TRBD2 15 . CASSPTSGYTGELFF TGTGCCAGCAGTCCGACTAGCGGGTACACCGGGGAGCTGTTTTTT
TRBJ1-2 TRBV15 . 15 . CATSRDRGRSYGYTF TGTGCCACCAGCAGAGATCGAGGCCGTTCCTATGGCTACACCTTC
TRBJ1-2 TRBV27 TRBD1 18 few CATLTLSSTGGEGYGYTF TGTGCCACCCTAACACTCTCTAGTACAGGGGGCGAGGGGTATGGCTACACCTTC
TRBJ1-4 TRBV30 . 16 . CAWSQAGGSTNEKLFF TGTGCCTGGAGCCAAGCGGGTGGGTCGACTAATGAAAAACTGTTTTTT
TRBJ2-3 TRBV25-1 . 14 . CASSLVGGTDTQYF TGTGCCAGCAGCTTAGTTGGAGGCACAGATACGCAGTATTTT
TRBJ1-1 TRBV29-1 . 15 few CSVEITGNGNTEAFF TGCAGCGTTGAAATTACCGGGAACGGGAACACTGAAGCTTTCTTT
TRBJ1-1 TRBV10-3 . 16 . CAISKNVQIMNTEAFF TGTGCCATCAGTAAAAATGTACAGATCATGAACACTGAAGCTTTCTTT
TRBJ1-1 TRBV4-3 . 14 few CASSQDRTGTVAFF TGCGCCAGCAGCCAAGACCGGACGGGAACGGTGGCTTTCTTT
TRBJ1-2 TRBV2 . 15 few CASRDDRHPSYGYTF TGTGCCAGCAGAGACGACAGGCACCCCTCCTATGGCTACACCTTC
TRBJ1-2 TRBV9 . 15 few CASSPSAGDGYGYTF TGTGCCAGCAGCCCGTCCGCGGGAGACGGCTATGGCTACACCTTC
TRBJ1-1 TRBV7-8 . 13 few CASSLALGFDAFF TGTGCCAGCAGCTTAGCGCTAGGCTTCGATGCTTTCTTT
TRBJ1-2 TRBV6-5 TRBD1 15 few CASSTSGTGVGGYTF TGTGCCAGCAGTACCTCCGGGACAGGGGTAGGCGGCTACACCTTC